This TCR beta chain is from a study of blood T cell repertoires in COVID-19. Across the whole study: Samples of COVID-19 (acute and convalescent) were obtained from the United States, Italy and Spain. T cells, B-cell-depleted T cells, or PBMCs supplied cDNA or gDNA.

Authors' methods: Counts of nucleated cells, estimated from reference gene primer amplification, were obtained. Sequenced by immunoSEQ multiplex PCR; TCRdb stores in-frame clones only, minus some. V and J calls and clone size are given by that table; D and trimming were obtained from the DNA. The repertoire holds roughly 110,000 clones, with 84% as singletons. Germline lookup yields CDR1 SGHTA and CDR2 FQGNSA. This CDR3 is built from 13 residues. V dropped 7 bases and J dropped 10 bases, with 17 bases sitting between them. This clone was seen a handful of times. The material sequenced was peripheral blood. The sequence was obtained from a woman aged 55 to 70 with acute or convalescent COVID-19. This rearrangement joins TRBV7-2 to TRBJ2-1; D perhaps matches TRBD2 (6 bases). The CDR3 region is CASIRGSREEQFF. DNA of the CDR3: TGTGCCAGCATACGGGGGTCTCGGGAGGAGCAGTTCTTC.